This T cell receptor beta chain was observed in a study of graft-versus-host responses after intestinal transplantation. Germline V gene lookup returns CDR1 MDHEN and CDR2 SYDVKM. The CDR3 is 14 residues long. Unmatched junction bases numbered 12, after V lost 10 bases and J lost 5 bases. Clones were read by immunoSEQ multiplex PCR, and TCRdb kept only the in-frame ones, dropping some. This sample yields fewer than 10,000 clones, of which around 98% are seen a single time; 0.24% belongs to the top ten. The clonotype was recovered from a human patient who received an intestinal transplant, so some T cells may come from the graft donor. V is TRBV28 and J is TRBJ2-5, with 8 nucleotides matching TRBD1. Sample: PBMCs, taken 23 days after intestinal transplant. CDR3 residues: CATAWTGTRETQYF. The CDR3 bases are TGTGCCACCGCATGGACAGGGACCCGGGAGACCCAGTACTTC. The entire variable domain, with the rest obtained from reference TRBV28 and TRBJ2-5, is as follows: DVKVTQSSRYLVKRTGEKVFLECVQDMDHENMFWYRQDPGLGLRLIYFSYDVKMKEKGDIPEGYSVSREKKERFSLILESASTNQTSMYLCATAWTGTRETQYFGPGTRLLVL.